The 18 T cell receptor beta chains reported below all come from one sample, sequenced in a study of human T cells and chemical hapten exposure. TCRdb fed the RACE reads into MiXCR, producing one record per CDR3 protein. Here the sample spans more than 300,000 distinct CDR3 sequences, more than 4.5% being singletons. The sample's time point: pre-sensitization, week 0. Regarding treatment: therapeutic diphenylcyclopropenone sensitization with weekly scalp DPC. The starting material was whole blood, obtained in connection with sensitization to the hapten diphenylcyclopropenone (DPC). The receptor set was obtained from a woman in her fifties or sixties with alopecia areata. Some clones in this sample may be carry-over from other donors' samples.

This clonotype was recorded at least ten times. The chain links TRBV4-2 to TRBJ1-5; D ambiguous. The V gene's germline CDR1 is LGHNA and CDR2 YNFKEQ. V was clipped by 4 bases and J by 4 bases, with 14 bases between them. CDR3 length: 15 amino acids. Written as DNA, the CDR3 is TGTGCCAGCAGCCTTAACCTAGAAAAGAATCAGCCCCAGCATTTT. Translating it yields CASSLNLEKNQPQHF.

This clonotype was seen only a few times. CDR3 protein: CAISEPLGPVPSGYTF. Written as DNA, the CDR3 is TGTGCCATCAGTGAGCCACTGGGACCGGTGCCTAGTGGCTACACCTTC. The chain uses TRBV10-3 and TRBJ1-2; a possible D gene is TRBD1 (5 bases). V shed 2 bases and J shed 7 bases, with 20 bases lying between them. The germline CDR1 and CDR2 sequences are ENHRY and SYGVKD. The CDR3 is 16 residues long.

This chain links TRBV16 with TRBJ1-1; D not resolved. The CDR3 is 15 amino acids. Trimming pared 7 bases from V and 4 bases from J, leaving 19 bases between. Germline values: CDR1 KGHSY, CDR2 FQNENV. CDR3 DNA sequence: TGTGCCAGCACCCTAGAGGAGGTGAGGAGCACTGAAGCTTTCTTT. This translates into CASTLEEVRSTEAFF.

The rearrangement joins TRBV29-1 to TRBJ2-7, with D maybe TRBD1 (6 bases). CDR1 is SQVTM, CDR2 ANQGSEA, per germline. This CDR3 has 14 amino acids. The ends were cut back, 4 bases at V and 0 bases at J, with 13 bases in the middle. The CDR3 DNA sequence: TGCAGCGTTGGGGTGACAGGACGCTCCTACGAGCAGTACTTC. It codes for CSVGVTGRSYEQYF.

This clonotype was recorded at least ten times. The CDR3 DNA sequence: TGTGCCAGCAGCTTATTCGGGACTAGCACAGATACGCAGTATTTT. Protein: CASSLFGTSTDTQYF. The chain is built from TRBV7-2 and TRBJ2-3, with D perhaps matching TRBD2 (6 bases). V lost 2 bases and J 0 bases, leaving 9 bases between the germline ends. This CDR3 is built from 15 residues. Germline V CDR1 and CDR2: SGHTA, FQGNSA.

This clonotype showed up many times. The V call is TRBV10-3, the J call TRBJ2-7, with D hard to call. The length of the CDR3 is 14 residues. Between the trimmed V and J ends, which lost 3 bases and 3 bases, there was a span of 12 bases. Germline V gene sequence: CDR1 ENHRY, CDR2 SYGVKD. The CDR3 reads CAISDRIAIYEQYF. In DNA form, the CDR3 reads TGTGCCATCAGTGACCGAATAGCAATCTACGAGCAGTACTTC.

This clonotype was counted ten times or more. The V gene is TRBV7-8, the J gene TRBJ2-5, with a possible D match to TRBD2 (7 bases). The CDR3 is made up of 15 amino acids. Trimming left V 2 bases short and J 5 bases short, with 15 bases between. CDR1 SGHVS and CDR2 FQNEAQ come from the germline V gene. CDR3 in DNA: TGTGCCAGCAGCTTAATGGGGGGGCCTGATGAGACCCAGTACTTC. Translated, it gives CASSLMGGPDETQYF.

The sample holds many counts of this clonotype. The chain is built from TRBV6-1 and TRBJ2-3, with a weak D call TRBD1 (5 bases). V dropped 6 bases and J dropped 4 bases, with 11 bases sitting between them. From germline, CDR1 is MNHNS and CDR2 SASEGT. The CDR3 sequence is 13 residues long. The CDR3 nucleotides read TGTGCCAGCAGCCCTGACAGAGCAGATACGCAGTATTTT. Translated, it gives CASSPDRADTQYF.

This clonotype was counted ten times or more. The CDR3 bases are TGTGCCAGCACCGGGACAGGGGTGGCCGAGCAGTACTTC. Encoded protein: CASTGTGVAEQYF. This chain connects TRBV27 to TRBJ2-7; 10 bases agree with TRBD1. Germline-derived CDR1 and CDR2 are MNHEY and SMNVEV (reference sequence). This CDR3 contains 13 residues. J lost 6 bases, V lost 7 bases, and 6 bases had no gene match.

In this sample, this clonotype turned up a few times. The chain links TRBV11-2 to TRBJ2-1; D is unclear. Trimming left V 5 bases short and J 5 bases short, with 13 bases between. The CDR3 spans 14 residues. Germline assignment: CDR1 SGHAT and CDR2 FQNNGV. The CDR3 region is CASSPDSKNNEQFF. As DNA, the CDR3 is TGTGCCAGCAGCCCAGATTCTAAGAACAATGAGCAGTTCTTC.

J is TRBJ2-1 and V is TRBV5-1; TRBD2 aligns across 7 bases. The CDR3 contains 18 residues. Trimming cost V 0 bases and J 0 bases; bases outside gene matches: 9. In germline, CDR1 is SGHRS, CDR2 YFSETQ. The CDR3 sequence is CASSLEFLGGSSYNEQFF. The CDR3 coding sequence is TGCGCCAGCAGCTTGGAGTTTTTAGGCGGGAGCTCCTACAATGAGCAGTTCTTC.

The J gene is TRBJ1-1, the V gene TRBV6-2 or TRBV6-3; 7 nucleotides line up with TRBD1. V trimming: 0 bases; J trimming: 2 bases; junction bases outside the gene matches: 12. This CDR3 is 18 amino acids long. Germline CDR1 and CDR2: MNHEY and SVGEGT. CDR3: CASSYSVAPGQINTEAFF. The DNA of the CDR3 is TGTGCCAGCAGTTACTCGGTTGCTCCGGGACAGATAAACACTGAAGCTTTCTTT.

This clonotype has only a few counts. The chain carries TRBV12-3 or TRBV12-4 and TRBJ2-2; TRBD2 aligns across 7 bases. The CDR3 contains 17 residues. Trimming took 4 bases from V and 6 from J; bases not matched to a gene: 14. The CDR3 loop is CASSYTSVGLGAGELFF. Written as DNA, the CDR3 is TGTGCCAGCAGTTATACTAGCGTAGGGTTAGGGGCCGGGGAGCTGTTTTTT.

This clonotype was seen more than once but under ten times. J is TRBJ2-7 and V is TRBV20-1; D not certain. Trimming stripped 0 bases from V and 6 bases from J, with 15 bases between. CDR3 size: 14 residues. Germline V lookup: CDR1 DFQATT, CDR2 SNEGSKA (reference sequence). The CDR3 DNA reads TGCAGTGCTAGAGATCACGGGTCTTACGGCGAGCAGTACTTC. Translation: CSARDHGSYGEQYF.

This clonotype has ten or more counts. The V call is TRBV4-3, the J call TRBJ2-5; tentatively, D is TRBD1 or TRBD2 (5 bases each). With 4 bases removed from V and 5 bases from J, the gap between germline ends came to 11 bases. This CDR3 comprises 13 residues. Germline values: CDR1 LGHNA, CDR2 YSLEER. In DNA form, the CDR3 reads TGCGCCAGCAGCCTCCGGGGCGAGGAGACCCAGTACTTC. Translation: CASSLRGEETQYF.

In its sample, this clonotype was seen many times. V gene TRBV5-1 combines with J gene TRBJ1-2, with TRBD1 matching over 11 bases. V gave up 7 bases and J gave up 6 bases; unmatched junction bases: 2. This CDR3 contains 12 residues. The germline gives CDR1 SGHRS, CDR2 YFSETQ. CDR3 nucleotide sequence: TGCGCCAGCGGACAGGGGGCGAATGGCTACACCTTC. This codes for CASGQGANGYTF.

This clonotype was detected a few times. The V and J genes are TRBV20-1 and TRBJ2-3; weak D call: TRBD2 (5 bases). The CDR3 covers 18 residues. In germline, CDR1 is DFQATT, CDR2 SNEGSKA (reference sequence). V was cut by 1 base and J by 2 bases, with 22 bases left in between. This chain's CDR3 is CSARAEAWSGTLTDTQYF. CDR3 nucleotide sequence: TGCAGTGCTAGAGCCGAGGCCTGGAGCGGAACTCTCACAGATACGCAGTATTTT.

This clonotype was seen a few times. This chain joins TRBV12-3 or TRBV12-4 and TRBJ1-2; D remains ambiguous. V lost 4 bases to trimming and J lost 4 bases, with 10 bases between them. The CDR3 has 13 residues. Here the CDR3 DNA reads TGTGCCAGCAGTTCCGCGTCTCTCTATGGCTACACCTTC. Translating gives CASSSASLYGYTF.